Listed here are 18 T cell receptor beta chains from one sample, sequenced in a study of a mutant IDH1 vaccine in newly diagnosed glioma. As to time point: week 47, end of study. Doses comprised 300 ug of mutant IDH1 20-mer peptide each, plus topical imiquimod. No antigens are known for them. Assay: immunoSEQ multiplex PCR; the TCRdb copy retains only in-frame clones and omits some. The repertoire consists of 30,000 to 40,000 clones, with approximately 92% occurring once and the leading ten covering about 5.2%. Sample: PBMCs, taken from a glioma patient whose treatment included an IDH1 peptide vaccine. The source is a woman aged 35 to 49 with glioma.

The chain carries TRBV6-1 and TRBJ1-2, with TRBD1 matching 12 bases. Germline trimming cut 5 bases from V and 5 bases from J; bases unmatched to any gene: 3. The CDR3 consists of 14 residues. Germline V lookup: CDR1 MNHNS, CDR2 SASEGT. The CDR3 reads CASSWDRGPYGYTF. For the CDR3, the DNA is TGTGCCAGCAGTTGGGACAGGGGGCCGTATGGCTACACCTTC.

In this sample, this clone turned up once. V gene TRBV28 combines with J gene TRBJ2-1, with 9 bases matching TRBD2. The CDR3 covers 16 residues. The ends lost 6 bases at V and 4 bases at J; junction bases unmatched: 10. Germline assignment: CDR1 MDHEN and CDR2 SYDVKM. The CDR3 nucleotides are TGTGCCAGCAGAACCCTCTCTAGCGGGGATTACAATGAGCAGTTCTTC. This gives the protein CASRTLSSGDYNEQFF.

The chain couples TRBV10-1 to TRBJ1-1, with D possibly TRBD1 on 5 matching bases. The V gene's germline CDR1 is WNHNN and CDR2 SYGVQD (reference sequence). This CDR3 is built from 17 residues. V was cut by 0 bases and J by 3 bases, with 17 bases left in between. Written as DNA, the CDR3 is TGCGCCAGCAGTGAGTCGGTTAAGGGGTTGAGAGACACTGAAGCTTTCTTT. Its translation: CASSESVKGLRDTEAFF.

This clone was recorded a few times. This sequence joins TRBV4-3 and TRBJ1-4; perhaps TRBD1 as D (6 bases). From germline, CDR1 is LGHNA and CDR2 YSLEER. CDR3 size: 14 residues. Deletions cut 5 bases from V and 8 bases from J, with 15 bases between. The DNA for the CDR3 is TGCGCCAGCAGCACTCGGGAAAGGGGGGAAAAACTGTTTTTT. Translation: CASSTRERGEKLFF.

This clone was detected only a few times. The chain employs TRBV10-3 and TRBJ1-5, with D maybe TRBD1 (5 bases). Germline CDR1 and CDR2: ENHRY and SYGVKD. This CDR3 is 13 amino acids long. V was shortened by 3 bases and J by 4 bases, with 7 bases between the two germline ends. In DNA, the CDR3 is TGTGCCATCAGTGATCAGGGAAATCAGCCCCAGCATTTT. Translation: CAISDQGNQPQHF.

This sequence joins TRBV7-6 and TRBJ1-4; D perhaps matches TRBD1 (5 bases). CDR3 length: 13 amino acids. V was clipped by 5 bases and J by 6 bases, with 10 bases between them. Germline V gene data show CDR1 as SGHVS and CDR2 as FNYEAQ. As DNA, the CDR3 is TGTGCCAGCAGCCCCAGGGTCGATGAAAAACTGTTTTTT. Protein product: CASSPRVDEKLFF.

The CDR3 protein is CASSASGSSYEQYF. As DNA, the CDR3 is TGTGCCAGCAGTGCCAGCGGGAGCTCCTACGAGCAGTACTTC. The J gene is TRBJ2-7, the V gene TRBV6-6, with 8 positions matching TRBD2. Germline assignment: CDR1 MNHNY and CDR2 SVGAGI (reference sequence). The CDR3 runs to 14 residues. Trimming took 5 bases from V and 0 from J; bases not matched to a gene: 3.

There are a few counts of this clone. The gene calls are TRBV19 and TRBJ1-6, with 8 nucleotides matching TRBD1. The CDR3 has 12 amino acids. Germline V gene sequence: CDR1 LNHDA, CDR2 SQIVND (reference sequence). V shed 8 bases and J 9 bases; nucleotides not matched to a gene: 3. CDR3 protein: CASCTGGSPLHF. The DNA of the CDR3 is TGTGCCAGTTGCACAGGGGGTTCACCCCTCCACTTT.

This chain uses TRBV7-9 with TRBJ1-2; D is uncertain. Trimming pared 5 bases from V and 5 bases from J, leaving 9 bases between. The V gene's germline CDR1 is SEHNR and CDR2 FQNEAQ (reference sequence). There are 12 residues in the CDR3. The CDR3 here is CASSREGYGYTF. DNA for the CDR3: TGTGCCAGCAGCCGAGAGGGTTATGGCTACACCTTC.

Details on this clone: The junction departs from the called germline gene at one end, perhaps through a read error. V usage is TRBV7-7 and J usage is TRBJ2-3; D gene unclear. The CDR3 runs to 11 residues. CDR1 is SSHAT, CDR2 FNYEAQ, per germline (reference sequence). The CDR3 bases are TGTGCTAGCAGCGTAGATTATACGCAGTATTTT. Its protein product is CASSVDYTQYF.

V usage is TRBV6-1 and J usage is TRBJ2-1; perhaps TRBD2 as D (6 bases). CDR1 and CDR2 (germline): MNHNS, SASEGT. Trimming left V 2 bases short and J 7 bases short, with 12 bases between. The CDR3 length is 14 residues. The CDR3 coding sequence is TGTGCCAGCAGTGAAAATTCGCGGGGAAATGAGCAGTTCTTC. It codes for CASSENSRGNEQFF.

V and J are TRBV6-5 and TRBJ2-7; 10 positions match TRBD2. Looked up from germline, CDR1 is MNHEY and CDR2 is SVGAGI. CDR3 length: 13 amino acids. V was clipped by 5 bases and J by 6 bases; unmatched bases: 4. The chain's CDR3 is CASSLAGAGEQYF. The CDR3 bases are TGTGCCAGCAGTCTAGCGGGGGCGGGCGAGCAGTACTTC.

The chain links TRBV6-6 to TRBJ1-2; TRBD1 matches at 7 bases. CDR3 length: 14 amino acids. Germline CDR1 MNHNY, CDR2 SVGAGI (reference sequence). V dropped 2 bases and J dropped 1; count of bases not matched to a gene: 1. CDR3 protein: CASSYGTDNYGYTF. CDR3 bases: TGTGCCAGCAGTTACGGGACAGATAACTATGGCTACACCTTC.

CDR3 sequence: CASSEGVSGAYEQYF. The CDR3 DNA is TGTGCCAGCAGTGAAGGGGTTAGCGGGGCCTACGAGCAGTACTTC. The chain couples TRBV6-1 to TRBJ2-7, with 8 bases matching TRBD2. CDR3 size: 15 residues. Germline V gives CDR1 MNHNS, CDR2 SASEGT. Trimming removed 1 base from V and 2 bases from J; junction bases left unmatched: 4.

The CDR3 DNA sequence: TGTGCCAGCAGTGAAGCGGGGACCCCCGGGGAGCTGTTTTTT. Amino acids: CASSEAGTPGELFF. This rearrangement joins TRBV2 to TRBJ2-2, with D perhaps matching TRBD1 or TRBD2 (5 bases each). Per germline, CDR1 SNHLY and CDR2 FYNNEI. Trimming shortened V by 0 bases and J by 6 bases, and 8 bases separated the two germline ends. The CDR3 runs 14 residues. The full variable domain, in which reference TRBV2 and TRBJ2-2 provide the parts outside the CDR3, is EPEVTQTPSHQVTQMGQEVILRCVPISNHLYFYWYRQILGQKVEFLVSFYNNEISEKSEIFDDQFSVERPDGSNFTLKIRSTKLEDSAMYFCASSEAGTPGELFFGEGSRLTVL.

This chain uses TRBV10-3 with TRBJ1-3, with D hard to call. V dropped 2 bases and J dropped 0 bases, with 11 bases sitting between them. Looked up from germline, CDR1 is ENHRY and CDR2 is SYGVKD. The CDR3 spans 16 residues. CDR3 loop: CAISEEGRTSGNTIYF. The DNA of the CDR3 is TGTGCCATCAGTGAGGAGGGCAGGACCTCTGGAAACACCATATATTTT.

This sequence joins TRBV19 and TRBJ1-2; the D gene is possibly TRBD1 (6 bases). In germline, CDR1 is LNHDA, CDR2 SQIVND (reference sequence). V dropped 10 bases and J dropped 4 bases, with 22 bases sitting between them. The CDR3 consists of 15 residues. The CDR3 reads CATTPRGGRVYGYTF. The CDR3, as DNA: TGTGCCACTACCCCGCGGGGGGGGCGCGTCTATGGCTACACCTTC. The full variable domain, completed using reference TRBV19 and TRBJ1-2, is DGGITQSPKYLFRKEGQNVTLSCEQNLNHDAMYWYRQDPGQGLRLIYYSQIVNDFQKGDIAEGYSVSREKKESFPLTVTSAQKNPTAFYLCATTPRGGRVYGYTFGSGTRLTVV.

The V gene is TRBV18, the J gene TRBJ1-1, with 8 bases aligning to TRBD1. The V segment lost 6 bases and the J segment 7 bases; nucleotides outside the gene matches: 10. Germline CDR1 is KGHSH and CDR2 is LQKENI. CDR3 size: 14 residues. The CDR3 region has the DNA TGTGCCAGCTCTCCCCGGAGTGGACAGGGTGAAGCTTTCTTT. Translated, it gives CASSPRSGQGEAFF.